The T cell receptor (beta chain) described here comes from a study of T-cell memory formation after mild COVID-19. On the study more broadly: Clusters were largely donor specific. Whole-study results and caveats: Day 15 to 85 contracting clones showed balanced CD4/CD8; later expanders leaned CD4+. Cross-reactive memory apparently joined, as some responding clones appeared in pre-infection memory.

About this clonotype: Antigen: not known. An end of the junction differs from the germline gene, which may be a read error.

5'RACE with constant-segment primers built TCRalpha and TCRbeta cDNA libraries with UMIs. TCRdb fed the 5' RACE reads into MiXCR, producing one record per CDR3 protein. The sample lists about 340,000 distinct CDR3 sequences, 10% to 15% occurring once. Germline CDR1 is SSHAT and CDR2 is FNYEAQ (reference sequence). The CDR3 is 14 residues long. The sequenced sample was PBMCs or a T cell subset sorted from them (not recorded which). This TCR was recovered from a young man who had mild COVID-19 (a few samples of this study predate the infection). Cell type and time point are not known. The V and J genes are TRBV7-7 and TRBJ2-5, with D unresolved. The CDR3 DNA reads as TGTGCTAGCAGCTTATCAGCGTGGCAAGAGACCCAGTACTTC. Its protein is CASSLSAWQETQYF.